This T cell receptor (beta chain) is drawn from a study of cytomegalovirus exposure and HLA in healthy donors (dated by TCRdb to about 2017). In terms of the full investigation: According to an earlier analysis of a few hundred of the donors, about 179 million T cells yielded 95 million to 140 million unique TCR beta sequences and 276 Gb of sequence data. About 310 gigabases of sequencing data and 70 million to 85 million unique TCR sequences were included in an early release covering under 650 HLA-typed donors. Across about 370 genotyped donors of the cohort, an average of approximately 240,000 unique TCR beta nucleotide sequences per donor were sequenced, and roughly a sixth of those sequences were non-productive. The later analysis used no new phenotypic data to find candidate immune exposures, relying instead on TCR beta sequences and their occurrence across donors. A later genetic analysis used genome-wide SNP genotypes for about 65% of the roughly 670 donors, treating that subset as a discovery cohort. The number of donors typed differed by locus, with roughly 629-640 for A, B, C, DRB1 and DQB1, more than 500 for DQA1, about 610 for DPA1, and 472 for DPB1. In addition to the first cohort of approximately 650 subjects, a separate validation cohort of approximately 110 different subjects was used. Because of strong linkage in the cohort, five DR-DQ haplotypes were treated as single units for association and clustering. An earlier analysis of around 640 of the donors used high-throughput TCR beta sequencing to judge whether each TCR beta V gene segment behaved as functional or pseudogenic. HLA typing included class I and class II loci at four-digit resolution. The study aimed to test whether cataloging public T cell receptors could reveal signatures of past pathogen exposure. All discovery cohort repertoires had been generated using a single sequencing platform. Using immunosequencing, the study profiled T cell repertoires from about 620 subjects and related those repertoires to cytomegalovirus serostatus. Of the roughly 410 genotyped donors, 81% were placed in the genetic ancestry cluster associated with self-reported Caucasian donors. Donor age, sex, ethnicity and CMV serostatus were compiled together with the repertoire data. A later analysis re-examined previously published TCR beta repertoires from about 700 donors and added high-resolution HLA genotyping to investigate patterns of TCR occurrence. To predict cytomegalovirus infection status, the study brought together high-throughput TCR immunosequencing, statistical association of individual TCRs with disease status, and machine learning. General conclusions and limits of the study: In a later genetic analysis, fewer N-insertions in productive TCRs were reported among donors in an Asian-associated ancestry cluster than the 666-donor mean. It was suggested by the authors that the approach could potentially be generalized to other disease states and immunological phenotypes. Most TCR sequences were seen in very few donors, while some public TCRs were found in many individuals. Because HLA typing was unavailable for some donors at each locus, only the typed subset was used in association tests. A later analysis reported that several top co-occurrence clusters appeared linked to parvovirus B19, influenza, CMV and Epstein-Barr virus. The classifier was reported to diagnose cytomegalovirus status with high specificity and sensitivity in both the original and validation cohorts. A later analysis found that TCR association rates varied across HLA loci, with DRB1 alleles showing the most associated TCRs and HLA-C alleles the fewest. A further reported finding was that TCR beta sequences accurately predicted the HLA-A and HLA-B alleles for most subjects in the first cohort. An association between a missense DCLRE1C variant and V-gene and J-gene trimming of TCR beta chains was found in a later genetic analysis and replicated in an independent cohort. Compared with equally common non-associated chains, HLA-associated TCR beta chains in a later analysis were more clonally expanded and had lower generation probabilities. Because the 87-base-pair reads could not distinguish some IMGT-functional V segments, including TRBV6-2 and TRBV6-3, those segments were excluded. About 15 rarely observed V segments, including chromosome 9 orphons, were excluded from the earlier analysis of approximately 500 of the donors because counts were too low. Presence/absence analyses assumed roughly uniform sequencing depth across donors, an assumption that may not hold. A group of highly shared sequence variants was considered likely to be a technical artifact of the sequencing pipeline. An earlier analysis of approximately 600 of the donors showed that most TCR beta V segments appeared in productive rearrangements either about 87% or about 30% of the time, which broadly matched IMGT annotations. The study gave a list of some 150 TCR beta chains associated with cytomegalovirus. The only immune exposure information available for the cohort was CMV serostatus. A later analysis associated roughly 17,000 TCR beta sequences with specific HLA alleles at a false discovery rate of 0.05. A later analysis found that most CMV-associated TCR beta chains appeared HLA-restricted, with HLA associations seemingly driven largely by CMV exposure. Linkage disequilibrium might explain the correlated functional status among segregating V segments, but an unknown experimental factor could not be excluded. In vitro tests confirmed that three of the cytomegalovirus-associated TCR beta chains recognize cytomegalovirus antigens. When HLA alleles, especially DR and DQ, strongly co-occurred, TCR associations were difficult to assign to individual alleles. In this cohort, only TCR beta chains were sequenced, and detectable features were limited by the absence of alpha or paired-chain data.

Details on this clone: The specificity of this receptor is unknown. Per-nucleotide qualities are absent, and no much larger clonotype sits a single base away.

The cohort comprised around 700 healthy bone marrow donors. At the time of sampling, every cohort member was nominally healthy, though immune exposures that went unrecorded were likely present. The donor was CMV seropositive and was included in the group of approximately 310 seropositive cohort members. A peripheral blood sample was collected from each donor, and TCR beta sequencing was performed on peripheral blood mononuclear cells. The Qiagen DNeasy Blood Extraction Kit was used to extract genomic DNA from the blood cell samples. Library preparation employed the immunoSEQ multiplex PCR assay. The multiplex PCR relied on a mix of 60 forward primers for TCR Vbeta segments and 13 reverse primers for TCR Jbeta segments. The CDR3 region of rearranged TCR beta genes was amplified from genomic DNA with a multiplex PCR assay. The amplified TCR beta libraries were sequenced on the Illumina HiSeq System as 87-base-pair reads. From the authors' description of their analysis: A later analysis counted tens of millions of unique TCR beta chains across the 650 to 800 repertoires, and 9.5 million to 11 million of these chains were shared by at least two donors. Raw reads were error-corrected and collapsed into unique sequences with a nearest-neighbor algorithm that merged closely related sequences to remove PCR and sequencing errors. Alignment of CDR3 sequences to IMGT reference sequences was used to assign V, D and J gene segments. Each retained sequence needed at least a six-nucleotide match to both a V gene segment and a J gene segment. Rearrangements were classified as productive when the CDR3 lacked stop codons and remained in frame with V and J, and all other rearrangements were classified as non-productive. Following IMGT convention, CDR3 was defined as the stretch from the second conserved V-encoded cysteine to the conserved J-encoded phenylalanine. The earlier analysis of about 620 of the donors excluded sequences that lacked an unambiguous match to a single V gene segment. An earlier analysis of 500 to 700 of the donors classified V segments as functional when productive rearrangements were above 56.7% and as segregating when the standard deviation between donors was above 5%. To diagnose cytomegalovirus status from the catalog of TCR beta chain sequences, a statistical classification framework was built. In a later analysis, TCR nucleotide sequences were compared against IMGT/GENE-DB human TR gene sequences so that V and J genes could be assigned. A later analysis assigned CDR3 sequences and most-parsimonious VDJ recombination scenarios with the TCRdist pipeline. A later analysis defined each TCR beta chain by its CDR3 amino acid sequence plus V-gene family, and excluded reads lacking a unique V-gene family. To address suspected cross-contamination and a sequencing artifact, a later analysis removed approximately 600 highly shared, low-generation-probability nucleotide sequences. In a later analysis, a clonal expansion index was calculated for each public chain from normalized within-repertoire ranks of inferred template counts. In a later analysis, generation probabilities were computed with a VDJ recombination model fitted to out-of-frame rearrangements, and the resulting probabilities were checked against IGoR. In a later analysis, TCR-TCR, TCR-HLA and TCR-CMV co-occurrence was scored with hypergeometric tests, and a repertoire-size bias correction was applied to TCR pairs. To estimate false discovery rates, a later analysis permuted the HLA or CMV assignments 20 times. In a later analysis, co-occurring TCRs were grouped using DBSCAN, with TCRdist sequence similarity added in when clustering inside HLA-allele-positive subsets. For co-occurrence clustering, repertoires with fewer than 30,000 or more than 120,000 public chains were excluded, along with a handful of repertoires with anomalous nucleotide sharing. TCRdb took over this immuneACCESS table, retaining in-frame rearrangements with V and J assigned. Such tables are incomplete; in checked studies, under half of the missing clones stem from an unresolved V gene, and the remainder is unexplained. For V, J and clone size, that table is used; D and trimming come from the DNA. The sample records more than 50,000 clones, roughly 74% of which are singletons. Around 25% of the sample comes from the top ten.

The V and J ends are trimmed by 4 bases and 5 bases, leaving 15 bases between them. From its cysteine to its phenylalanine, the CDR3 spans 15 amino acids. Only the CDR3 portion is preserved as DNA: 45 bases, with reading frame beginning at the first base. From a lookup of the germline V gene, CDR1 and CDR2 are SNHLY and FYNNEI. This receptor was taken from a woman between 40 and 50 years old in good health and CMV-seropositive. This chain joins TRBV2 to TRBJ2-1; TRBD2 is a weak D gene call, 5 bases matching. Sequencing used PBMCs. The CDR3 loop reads CASSAPKRLNNEQFF. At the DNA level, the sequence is TGTGCCAGCAGTGCCCCCAAGCGGCTAAACAATGAGCAGTTCTTC.